The present entry profiles one T cell receptor (beta chain) with its context. Its antigen is as yet unknown. Measured with immunoSEQ multiplex PCR; TCRdb has only the in-frame clones, and not every one. Of roughly 5,000 clones in the sample, 50% to 80% are singletons; the top ten hold roughly 45%. This sample was included in a study of CD8 T cell repertoires and HIV-1 epitope variants. Germline V gives CDR1 MNHNS, CDR2 SASEGT. This CDR3 spans 17 amino acids. Germline trimming cut 1 base from V and 4 bases from J; bases unmatched to any gene: 11. The specimen was cultured CD8+ T cells derived from PBMCs. This sequence originates from a male donor with HIV. The chain has TRBV6-1 and TRBJ2-7; 9 nucleotides line up with TRBD2. In DNA, the CDR3 is TGTGCCAGCAGTGAAGGGAATAGCGGGAGATGGGTGTACGAGCAGTACTTC. This codes for CASSEGNSGRWVYEQYF.